This T cell receptor beta chain is from a study of high-grade serous ovarian cancer treatment subgroups. General study results and limits: TCR relatedness rose with neoantigen level and trended with mutation load. Same-patient tumor repertoires overlapped at about 0.11 to 0.85; different patients barely overlapped. Bulk tumor TCR sequencing gave no spatial information.

As regards this clone: Its specificity is not known. Germline and junction disagree at one end, which may indicate a read error.

The CDR3 consists of 14 residues. Assay used: immunoSEQ multiplex PCR; TCRdb lists only in-frame clones, some missing. The repertoire holds 4,100 or so clones, with around 82% as singletons. Tumor samples were obtained before definitive surgery or chemotherapy. The sample comprised tumor tissue. The J gene is TRBJ1-1, the V gene TRBV5-3; no definite D call. TRBV5-3 is placed among ORFs of uncertain function. The receptor was isolated from a human donor with high-grade serous ovarian cancer. The DNA of the CDR3 is TGTGCCAGCAGCTTACAGAGGATGAACACTGAAGCTTTCTTT. This encodes CASSLQRMNTEAFF.